This T cell receptor beta chain came from a study of Graves' ophthalmopathy and Graves' hyperthyroidism (dated by TCRdb to the late 2010s). With respect to the entire study: Stable hyperthyroidism was defined as no progression to ophthalmopathy within 18 months of follow-up. To explore V-J signatures that separate ophthalmopathy from hyperthyroidism, a discovery set of about 100 patients was enrolled, consisting of 40 to 45 with ophthalmopathy and roughly 59 with stable hyperthyroidism. In over five hyperthyroidism patients, the T-cell repertoires found in thyroid tissue were compared with those found in blood. Following sampling, methimazole starting at 30 mg daily was administered to hyperthyroidism patients, and high-dose intravenous methylprednisolone was administered to ophthalmopathy patients. In total, approximately 130 blood samples were TCR-sequenced: fewer than 50 ophthalmopathy, under 85 hyperthyroidism and some 17 hyperthyroidism-to-ophthalmopathy patients. To tell Graves' ophthalmopathy apart from Graves' hyperthyroidism, and to predict which patients would progress to ophthalmopathy, the study relied on TCR beta repertoire signatures. For independent validation, a separate cohort was made up of roughly 19 hyperthyroidism patients plus 17 patients who later progressed from hyperthyroidism to ophthalmopathy.

Hyperthyroidism patients were newly diagnosed, with disease duration under 2 months, and aged 18 to 65 years. Patients with other autoimmune diseases, uncontrolled infections, pregnancy or lactation were excluded. Diagnosis was based on clinical symptoms, serum thyroxine, TRAb, thyroid ultrasound and orbital computed tomography. Total RNA was extracted with Trizol reagent and quality-checked on an Agilent 2100 Bioanalyzer. TCR beta CDR3 regions were amplified from RNA transcripts for repertoire sequencing. The first round was an RT-PCR using HTBI primers with the Qiagen OneStep RT-PCR kit, and this first round was followed by a second-round multiplex PCR, then size selection and purification. The libraries underwent paired-end sequencing with 100 bp reads on an Illumina HiSeq2000. The study's own analysis went as follows. SOAPnuke was used for read processing, and reads with adapters, uncalled bases, a mean Phred below 15, or no exact constant-primer or identifier match were discarded. COPE v1.2.5 was used to merge high-quality paired reads. Unique nucleotide sequences were defined as clonotypes and aligned to IMGT TRB V, D and J references using MiTCR v1.1. The analysis was limited to V-J combinations with a frequency above 0.0001, which together covered 99.2% of the repertoires. For each V-J combination, a TCR clonal expansion and chaos score was defined as the ratio of F50 clonal expansion to chaos observed in the TCRdist matrix. Welch's t-statistics and random forest were used to narrow the features down to more than 10 V-J combinations, which were then fed into a naive Bayes classifier. Thyroid-blood repertoire similarity was quantified with the Morisita-Horn index. TCRdb passed the public sequencing reads through fastp at Q25 and MiXCR, retaining productive beta sequences. Rows with one shared CDR3 protein collapse into an entry with the most common genes and DNA. These V and J calls rely on TCRdb rather than the paper's analysis. Present in this sample are over a million distinct CDR3 sequences, less than 45% of which were seen just once. The ten biggest clones cover 11% of the sample.

General study outcomes and caveats: No statistical method was used to set the sample size in advance, and the investigators knew which group each participant was assigned to. In cross-validation, the 13-signature model distinguished ophthalmopathy from stable hyperthyroidism with around 90% sensitivity and approximately 81% specificity, while in the test set the corresponding values were roughly 80% and 75%. Most expanded thyroid clonotypes with frequency above 0.001 were also detected in blood, suggesting blood repertoires may reflect the thyroid immune response. In validation, the model predicted ophthalmopathy progression with about 70% sensitivity and about 73% specificity; eleven to twelve predicted patients were CT-confirmed with GO in a median of 6.5 months.

This clonotype was seen a single time. The target of this receptor is not known. Here the CDR3 omits its conserved ending phenylalanine or tryptophan, so a read error is the likely source. Because the CDR3's place on the DNA is in doubt, the DNA is left out and the CDR3 is given as listed by TCRdb. The CDR3 is 8 residues long, counting both termini. For CDR1 and CDR2, the germline V gene (reference sequence) lists DFQATT and SNEGSKA. This TCR came from an adult man with Graves' hyperthyroidism. The receptor chain draws on TRBV20-1 and TRBJ2-7. The source material was peripheral blood or thyroid tissue (not recorded which). The CDR3 loop reads CSARDGRP.